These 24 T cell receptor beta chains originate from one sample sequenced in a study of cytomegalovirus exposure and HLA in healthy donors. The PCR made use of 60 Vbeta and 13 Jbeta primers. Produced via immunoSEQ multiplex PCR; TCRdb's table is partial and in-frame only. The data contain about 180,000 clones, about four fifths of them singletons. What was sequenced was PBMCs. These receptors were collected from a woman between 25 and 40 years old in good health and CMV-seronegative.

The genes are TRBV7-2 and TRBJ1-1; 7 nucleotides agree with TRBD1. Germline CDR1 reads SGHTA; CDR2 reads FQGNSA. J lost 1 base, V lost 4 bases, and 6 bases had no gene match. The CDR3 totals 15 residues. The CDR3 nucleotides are TGTGCCAGCAGCTCCACAGGGGCCGGGAACACTGAAGCTTTCTTT. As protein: CASSSTGAGNTEAFF.

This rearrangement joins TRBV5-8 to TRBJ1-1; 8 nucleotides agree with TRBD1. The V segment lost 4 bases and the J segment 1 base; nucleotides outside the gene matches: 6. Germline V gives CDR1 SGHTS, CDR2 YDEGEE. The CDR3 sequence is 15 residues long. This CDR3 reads CASSQGTGPNTEAFF. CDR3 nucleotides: TGTGCCAGCAGCCAGGGGACAGGTCCGAACACTGAAGCTTTCTTT.

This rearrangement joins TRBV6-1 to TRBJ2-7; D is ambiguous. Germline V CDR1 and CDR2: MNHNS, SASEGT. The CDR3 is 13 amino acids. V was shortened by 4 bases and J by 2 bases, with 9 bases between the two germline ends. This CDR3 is CASSALAPYEQYF. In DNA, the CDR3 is TGTGCCAGCAGTGCCCTGGCCCCCTACGAGCAGTACTTC.

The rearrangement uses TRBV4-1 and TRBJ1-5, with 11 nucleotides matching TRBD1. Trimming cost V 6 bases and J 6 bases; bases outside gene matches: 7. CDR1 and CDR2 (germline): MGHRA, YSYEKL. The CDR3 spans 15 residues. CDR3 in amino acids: CASSSWGTGGQPQHF. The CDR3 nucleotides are TGCGCCAGCAGTTCATGGGGGACAGGGGGTCAGCCCCAGCATTTT.

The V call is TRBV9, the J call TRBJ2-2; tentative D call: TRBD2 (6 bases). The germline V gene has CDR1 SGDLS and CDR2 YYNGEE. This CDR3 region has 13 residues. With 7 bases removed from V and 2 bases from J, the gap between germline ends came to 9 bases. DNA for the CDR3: TGTGCCAGCGGTAGCGGCAACACCGGGGAGCTGTTTTTT. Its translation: CASGSGNTGELFF.

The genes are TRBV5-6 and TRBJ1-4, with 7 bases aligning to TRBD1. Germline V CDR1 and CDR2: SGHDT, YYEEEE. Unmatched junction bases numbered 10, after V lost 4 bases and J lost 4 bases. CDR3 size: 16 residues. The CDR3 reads CASSIRPGQLNEKLFF. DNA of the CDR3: TGTGCCAGCAGCATTCGCCCGGGACAGCTTAATGAAAAACTGTTTTTT.

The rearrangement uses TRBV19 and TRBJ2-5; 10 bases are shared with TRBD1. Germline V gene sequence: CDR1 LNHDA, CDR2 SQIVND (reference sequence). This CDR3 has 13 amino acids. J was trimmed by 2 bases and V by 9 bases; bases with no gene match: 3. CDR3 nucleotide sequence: TGTGCCAGCGGACAGGGGGGACAAGAGACCCAGTACTTC. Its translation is CASGQGGQETQYF.

CDR3: CASSVGPVGDTIYF. The CDR3 bases are TGTGCCAGCTCGGTAGGCCCGGTGGGAGACACCATATATTTT. The chain recombines TRBV18 with TRBJ1-3; D not resolved. The CDR3 runs to 14 residues. CDR1 and CDR2 from the germline V gene are KGHSH and LQKENI. Deletions cut 6 bases from V and 8 bases from J, with 17 bases between.

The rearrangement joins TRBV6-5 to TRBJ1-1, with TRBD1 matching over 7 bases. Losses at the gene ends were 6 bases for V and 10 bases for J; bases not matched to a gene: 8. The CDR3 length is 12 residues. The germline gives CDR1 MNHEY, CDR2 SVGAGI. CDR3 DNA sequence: TGTGCCAGCAGACGACAGGGCGATCGAGCTTTCTTT. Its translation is CASRRQGDRAFF.

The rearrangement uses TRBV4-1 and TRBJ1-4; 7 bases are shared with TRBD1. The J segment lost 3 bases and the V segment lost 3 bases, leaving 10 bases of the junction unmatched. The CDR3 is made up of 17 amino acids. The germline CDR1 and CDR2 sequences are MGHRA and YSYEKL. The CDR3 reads CASSHGLRGTANEKLFF. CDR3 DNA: TGCGCCAGCAGCCACGGGCTCCGGGGGACAGCTAATGAAAAACTGTTTTTT.

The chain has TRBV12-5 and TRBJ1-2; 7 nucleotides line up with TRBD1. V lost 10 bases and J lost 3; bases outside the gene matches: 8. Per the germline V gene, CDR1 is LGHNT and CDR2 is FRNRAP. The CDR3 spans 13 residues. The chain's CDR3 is CATGQDSHYGYTF. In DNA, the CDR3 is TGTGCTACCGGACAGGACTCCCACTATGGCTACACCTTC. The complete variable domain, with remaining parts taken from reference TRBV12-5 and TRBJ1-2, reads DARVTQTPRHKVTEMGQEVTMRCQPILGHNTVFWYRQTMMQGLELLAYFRNRAPLDDSGMPKDRFSAEMPDATLATLKIQPSEPRDSAVYFCATGQDSHYGYTFGSGTRLTVV.

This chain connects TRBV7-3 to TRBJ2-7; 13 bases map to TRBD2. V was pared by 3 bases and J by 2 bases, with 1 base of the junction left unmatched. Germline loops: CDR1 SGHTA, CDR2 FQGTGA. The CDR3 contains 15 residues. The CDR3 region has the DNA TGTGCCAGCAGCTTGACTAGCGGGGGGACCTACGAGCAGTACTTC. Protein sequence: CASSLTSGGTYEQYF.

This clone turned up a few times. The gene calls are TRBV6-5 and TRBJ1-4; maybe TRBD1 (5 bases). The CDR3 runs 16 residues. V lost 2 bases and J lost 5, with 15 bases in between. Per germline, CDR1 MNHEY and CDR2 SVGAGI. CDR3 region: CASSYQPGRGNEKLFF. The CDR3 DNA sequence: TGTGCCAGCAGTTACCAACCGGGACGGGGGAATGAAAAACTGTTTTTT.

The CDR3, as DNA: TGTGCCAGCAGCCCATCCGGGACATTTTTTAATGAGCAGTTCTTC. It translates to CASSPSGTFFNEQFF. The chain is built from TRBV7-9 and TRBJ2-1, with D perhaps TRBD1 (6 bases). V lost 5 bases and J lost 7, with 18 bases in between. Germline V CDR1 and CDR2: SEHNR, FQNEAQ (reference sequence). The CDR3 sequence is 15 residues long.

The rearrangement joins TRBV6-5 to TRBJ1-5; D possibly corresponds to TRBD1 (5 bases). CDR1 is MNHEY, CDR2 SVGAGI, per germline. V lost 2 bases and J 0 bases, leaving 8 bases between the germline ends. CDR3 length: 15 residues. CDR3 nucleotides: TGTGCCAGCAGTTACAGCGGGGCTAGCAATCAGCCCCAGCATTTT. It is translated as CASSYSGASNQPQHF.

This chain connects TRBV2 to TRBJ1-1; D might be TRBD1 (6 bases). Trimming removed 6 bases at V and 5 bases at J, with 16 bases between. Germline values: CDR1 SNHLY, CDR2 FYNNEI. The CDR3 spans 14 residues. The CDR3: CASRDNRVGTEAFF. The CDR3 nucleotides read TGTGCCAGCAGAGATAACAGGGTTGGGACTGAAGCTTTCTTT.

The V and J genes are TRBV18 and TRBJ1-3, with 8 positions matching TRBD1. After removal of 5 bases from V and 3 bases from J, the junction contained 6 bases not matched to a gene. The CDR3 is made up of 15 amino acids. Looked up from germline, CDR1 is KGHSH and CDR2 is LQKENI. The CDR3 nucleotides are TGTGCCAGCTCATCACTACAGGGGGATGGAAACACCATATATTTT. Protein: CASSSLQGDGNTIYF.

The CDR3 spells CASSSLRAGDDYGYTF. The CDR3 DNA follows: TGTGCCAGCAGCTCCCTAAGGGCAGGGGACGACTATGGCTACACCTTC. The chain combines TRBV7-9 with TRBJ1-2; possible D gene TRBD1, 6 bases. V lost 4 bases to trimming and J lost 3 bases, with 18 bases between them. CDR3 length: 16 residues. Germline V gives CDR1 SEHNR, CDR2 FQNEAQ (reference sequence).

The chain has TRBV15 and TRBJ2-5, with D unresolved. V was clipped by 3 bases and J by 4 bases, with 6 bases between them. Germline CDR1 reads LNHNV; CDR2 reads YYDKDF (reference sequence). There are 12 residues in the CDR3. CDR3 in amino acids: CATSRAPETQYF. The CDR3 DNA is TGTGCCACCAGCAGGGCCCCAGAGACCCAGTACTTC.

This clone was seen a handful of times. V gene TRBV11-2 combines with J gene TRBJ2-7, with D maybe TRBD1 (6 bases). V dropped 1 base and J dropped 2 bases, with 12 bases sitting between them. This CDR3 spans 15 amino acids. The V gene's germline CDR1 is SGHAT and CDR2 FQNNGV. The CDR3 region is CASSLVTGFAYEQYF. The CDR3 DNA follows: TGTGCCAGCAGCTTAGTCACAGGGTTTGCCTACGAGCAGTACTTC.

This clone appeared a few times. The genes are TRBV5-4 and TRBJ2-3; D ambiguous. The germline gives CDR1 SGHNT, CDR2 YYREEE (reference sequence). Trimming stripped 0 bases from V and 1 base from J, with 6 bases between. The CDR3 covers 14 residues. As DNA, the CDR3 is TGTGCCAGCAGCTTGGGCGTAGGCACAGATACGCAGTATTTT. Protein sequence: CASSLGVGTDTQYF.

CDR3 nucleotides: TGTGCCACCAGCAGTCACACAGGTACCGGGGAGCTGTTTTTT. Its translation is CATSSHTGTGELFF. This rearrangement joins TRBV15 to TRBJ2-2, with D possibly TRBD1 on 5 matching bases. V dropped 3 bases and J dropped 5 bases, with 10 bases sitting between them. CDR1 is LNHNV, CDR2 YYDKDF, per germline (reference sequence). There are 14 residues in the CDR3.

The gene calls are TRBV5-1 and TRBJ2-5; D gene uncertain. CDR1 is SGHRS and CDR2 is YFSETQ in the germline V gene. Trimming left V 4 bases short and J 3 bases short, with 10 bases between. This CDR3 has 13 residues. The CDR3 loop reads CASSPGSKETQYF. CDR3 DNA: TGCGCCAGCAGCCCGGGTTCAAAAGAGACCCAGTACTTC.

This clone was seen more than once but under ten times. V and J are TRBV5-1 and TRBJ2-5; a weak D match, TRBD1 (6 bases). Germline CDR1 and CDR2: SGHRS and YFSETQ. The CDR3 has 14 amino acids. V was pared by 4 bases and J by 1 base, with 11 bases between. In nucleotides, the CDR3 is TGCGCCAGCAGCCGATCGACAGGCCAAGAGACCCAGTACTTC. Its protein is CASSRSTGQETQYF.